This is a list of T cell receptor beta chains from one sample in a study of siplizumab effects on memory and regulatory T cells. Repertoires were generated with immunoSEQ multiplex PCR, while TCRdb's copy carries only in-frame clones and drops some. The data contain about 82,000 clones, around 90% of them seen just once; the ten biggest clones take up approximately 1.5%. What was sequenced was Tregs sorted from blood. The receptor set was obtained from a human donor in good health. Each CDR3 is given with its conserved first and last residue. D genes are given only for firm matches. Clone size is given for some rows only: seen once, a few or many times, or a class if the clone is expanded.

TRBV25-1	.	TRBJ1-1	.	CASRGPIPNTEAFF	TGTGCCAGCAGAGGACCTATTCCGAACACTGAAGCTTTCTTT
TRBV28	TRBD1	TRBJ1-2	.	CASSSTGTGNIYGYTF	TGTGCCAGCAGTTCTACCGGGACAGGGAATATTTATGGCTACACCTTC
TRBV29-1	.	TRBJ2-3	.	CSVEDLRASDTQYF	TGCAGCGTTGAAGATCTGAGGGCTTCGGATACGCAGTATTTT
TRBV7-9	.	TRBJ2-3	.	CASSLRDGGTDTQYF	TGTGCCAGCAGCTTAAGGGACGGAGGCACAGATACGCAGTATTTT
TRBV18	.	TRBJ1-5	.	CASSPNPGGNQPQHF	TGTGCCAGCTCACCGAACCCCGGGGGCAATCAGCCCCAGCATTTT
TRBV6-5	.	TRBJ2-5	once	CASSYGGVETQYF	TGTGCCAGCAGTTACGGTGGGGTTGAGACCCAGTACTTC
TRBV28	TRBD2	TRBJ2-4	.	CASSPTSGGVLAKNIQYF	TGTGCCAGCAGTCCAACTAGCGGGGGGGTCCTAGCCAAAAACATTCAGTACTTC
TRBV7-6	.	TRBJ2-7	.	CASSFNRGYEQYF	TGTGCCAGCAGCTTTAATCGTGGATACGAGCAGTACTTC
TRBV7-9	.	TRBJ1-6	few	CASSPPWAGRGYSPLHF	TGTGCCAGCAGCCCCCCTTGGGCAGGGCGGGGTTATTCACCCCTCCACTTT
TRBV6-5	.	TRBJ1-1	.	CASSYGGKAFF	TGTGCCAGCAGTTACGGGGGGAAAGCTTTCTTT
TRBV6-1	TRBD1	TRBJ2-3	.	CASSVTGYTDTQYF	TGTGCCAGCAGTGTGACAGGGTACACAGATACGCAGTATTTT
TRBV21-1	.	TRBJ1-1	.	CASSMPVGQGTEAFF	.
TRBV20-1	.	TRBJ2-7	.	CSARGDYEQYF	TGCAGTGCTAGAGGAGACTACGAGCAGTACTTC
TRBV5-1	TRBD1	TRBJ1-4	.	CASSFRDSDNEKLFF	TGCGCCAGCAGCTTCCGGGACAGCGATAATGAAAAACTGTTTTTT
TRBV7-8	TRBD1	TRBJ2-6	.	CASRRQGSFSGANVLTF	TGTGCCAGCAGAAGACAGGGAAGTTTCTCTGGGGCCAACGTCCTGACTTTC
TRBV2	.	TRBJ2-7	.	CASRPDSYEQYF	TGTGCCAGCAGGCCAGACAGCTACGAGCAGTACTTC
TRBV2	.	TRBJ1-1	.	CASALGAGEAFF	TGTGCCAGCGCCCTCGGGGCAGGTGAAGCTTTCTTT
TRBV7-9	TRBD1	TRBJ2-1	.	CASSSPGQGHYNEQFF	TGTGCCAGCAGCTCTCCGGGACAGGGGCATTACAATGAGCAGTTCTTC
TRBV27	.	TRBJ1-2	.	CASSPRVGANYGYTF	TGTGCCAGCAGCCCCAGGGTGGGGGCTAACTATGGCTACACCTTC
TRBV6-6	TRBD2	TRBJ2-7	.	CASSPTLAGGLYEQYF	TGTGCCAGCAGCCCTACTCTAGCGGGGGGGTTGTACGAGCAGTACTTC
TRBV5-1	.	TRBJ2-7	.	CASSDQRTYEQYF	TGCGCCAGCAGCGATCAGAGGACCTACGAGCAGTACTTC
TRBV2	.	TRBJ2-7	.	CASISPVSYEQYF	TGTGCCAGCATATCTCCGGTCTCCTACGAGCAGTACTTC
TRBV4-1	.	TRBJ1-1	.	CASSFSLGEAMNTEAFF	TGCGCCAGCAGCTTCAGTTTGGGGGAGGCGATGAACACTGAAGCTTTCTTT
TRBV7-9	.	TRBJ1-2	.	CASSLRGNYGYTF	TGTGCCAGCAGCTTAAGGGGGAACTATGGCTACACCTTC
TRBV5-6	.	TRBJ2-1	.	CASSKPGLPNYNEQFF	TGTGCCAGCAGCAAGCCGGGACTCCCTAACTACAATGAGCAGTTCTTC
TRBV4-1	TRBD2	TRBJ2-1	few	CASSEFGGLGGDEQFF	TGCGCCAGCAGCGAGTTCGGGGGGTTGGGTGGGGATGAGCAGTTCTTC
TRBV18	.	TRBJ1-1	.	CASSPSRAGNTEAFF	TGTGCCAGCTCACCTTCTAGGGCGGGGAACACTGAAGCTTTCTTT
TRBV27	.	TRBJ1-5	.	CASSLSSGVSGPQHF	TGTGCCAGCAGTTTATCGTCCGGAGTCTCAGGGCCCCAGCATTTT
TRBV7-3	TRBD1	TRBJ1-1	.	CASSKTGVAEAFF	TGTGCCAGCAGCAAAACAGGGGTAGCTGAAGCTTTCTTT
TRBV10-3	.	TRBJ2-7	.	CAISESGRSYEQYF	TGTGCCATCAGTGAGTCCGGCAGGTCCTACGAGCAGTACTTC
TRBV10-1	TRBD2	TRBJ2-3	.	CASSGVLAGRPTDTQYF	TGCGCCAGCAGTGGGGTACTAGCGGGGCGACCCACAGATACGCAGTATTTT
TRBV18	TRBD1	TRBJ2-7	.	CASSPGTDGYEQYF	TGTGCCAGCTCACCGGGGACAGACGGTTACGAGCAGTACTTC
TRBV7-9	TRBD2	TRBJ2-5	.	CASSLQGGGEETQYF	TGTGCCAGCAGCTTACAAGGTGGGGGGGAAGAGACCCAGTACTTC
TRBV30	.	TRBJ2-5	.	CAWSVLYRGGETQYF	TGTGCCTGGAGTGTACTATACAGGGGAGGAGAGACCCAGTACTTC
TRBV6-5	.	TRBJ1-2	.	CASSYSRGGNYGYTF	TGTGCCAGCAGTTACTCTAGGGGGGGAAACTATGGCTACACCTTC
TRBV9	.	TRBJ1-1	.	CASSVVFNTEAFF	TGTGCCAGCAGCGTAGTTTTTAACACTGAAGCTTTCTTT
TRBV19	.	TRBJ2-3	.	CASRRSDTQYF	TGTGCCAGCAGACGGAGTGATACGCAGTATTTT
TRBV15	.	TRBJ2-5	.	CATSRGTQETQYF	TGTGCCACCAGCAGAGGGACACAAGAGACCCAGTACTTC
TRBV11-2	.	TRBJ1-2	.	CASSISLYGYTF	TGTGCCAGCAGCATCAGCCTCTATGGCTACACCTTC
TRBV27	.	TRBJ2-7	.	CASSLGAVYEQYF	TGTGCCAGCAGTTTAGGTGCAGTCTACGAGCAGTACTTC
TRBV6-1	.	TRBJ2-7	.	CATFSVYEQYF	TGTGCCACCTTCTCAGTTTACGAGCAGTACTTC